This record concerns one T cell receptor (beta chain) sequence. Its antigen is not identified. This record comes from a study of blood T cells in healthy people across ages. All donors came from Russia, were Caucasian and healthy, and spanned ages roughly 6 to 100. The CDR3 extends over 14 amino acids. Germline CDR1 MNHEY, CDR2 SVGAGI. Between the trimmed V and J ends, which lost 6 bases and 5 bases, there was a span of 14 bases. Study-level results: Lack of knowledge of donor CMV status possibly confounded expanded clonotype changes.

Combining a sample-barcoded 5' primer with a J-beta primer mix, a second PCR ran for 7 to 11 cycles. Each cDNA molecule, via a template-switch adaptor with 12 random nucleotides, was tagged. In TCRdb, the 5' RACE reads were re-called with MiXCR into one record per CDR3 protein. Among fewer than 1.5 million distinct CDR3 sequences listed, 35% to 45% were seen once. The specimen was blood. The TCR comes from a woman in her late teens or twenties in good health. The chain uses TRBV6-5 and TRBJ1-5; tentative D call: TRBD1 (6 bases). CDR3 coding DNA: TGTGCCAGCAGCCCTGACAGGAACTATCAGCCCCAGCATTTT. It codes for CASSPDRNYQPQHF.